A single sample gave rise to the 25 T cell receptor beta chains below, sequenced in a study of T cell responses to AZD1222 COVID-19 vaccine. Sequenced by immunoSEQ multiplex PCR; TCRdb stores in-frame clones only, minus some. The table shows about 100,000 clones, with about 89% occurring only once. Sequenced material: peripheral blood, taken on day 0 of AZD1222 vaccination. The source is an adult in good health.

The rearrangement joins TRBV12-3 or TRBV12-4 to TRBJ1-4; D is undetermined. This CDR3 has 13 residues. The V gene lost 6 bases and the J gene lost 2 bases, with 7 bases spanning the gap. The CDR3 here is CASRVLTNEKLFF. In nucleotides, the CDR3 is TGTGCCAGCAGGGTTCTGACTAATGAAAAACTGTTTTTT.

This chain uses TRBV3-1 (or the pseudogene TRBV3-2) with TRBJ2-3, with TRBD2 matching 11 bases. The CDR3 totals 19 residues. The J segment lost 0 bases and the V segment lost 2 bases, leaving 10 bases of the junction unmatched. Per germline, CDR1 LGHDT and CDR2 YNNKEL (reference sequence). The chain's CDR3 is CASSQMGLADPTSTDTQYF. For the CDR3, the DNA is TGTGCCAGCAGCCAAATGGGACTAGCGGATCCGACTAGCACAGATACGCAGTATTTT.

CDR3 DNA: TGTGCCAGCAGCTTCGGACCGGGACAATCCTACGAGCAGTACTTC. Translated: CASSFGPGQSYEQYF. The chain has TRBV5-6 and TRBJ2-7, with a possible D match to TRBD1 (6 bases). The germline gives CDR1 SGHDT, CDR2 YYEEEE. The CDR3 has 15 amino acids. Trimming removed 2 bases at V and 1 base at J, with 13 bases between.

CDR3: CASSPHGADRETSRAGYTF. Here the CDR3 DNA reads TGTGCCAGCAGCCCCCATGGGGCCGACAGGGAAACCTCCCGTGCTGGCTACACCTTC. J is TRBJ1-2 and V is TRBV9; 7 nucleotides agree with TRBD1. CDR1 is SGDLS, CDR2 YYNGEE, per germline. V was clipped by 4 bases and J by 7 bases; unmatched bases: 25. The CDR3 extends over 19 amino acids.

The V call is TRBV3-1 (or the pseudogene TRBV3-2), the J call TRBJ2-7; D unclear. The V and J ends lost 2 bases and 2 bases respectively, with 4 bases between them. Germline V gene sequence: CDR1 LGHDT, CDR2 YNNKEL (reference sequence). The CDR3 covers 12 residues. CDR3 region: CASSQTPYEQYF. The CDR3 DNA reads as TGTGCCAGCAGCCAAACACCCTACGAGCAGTACTTC.

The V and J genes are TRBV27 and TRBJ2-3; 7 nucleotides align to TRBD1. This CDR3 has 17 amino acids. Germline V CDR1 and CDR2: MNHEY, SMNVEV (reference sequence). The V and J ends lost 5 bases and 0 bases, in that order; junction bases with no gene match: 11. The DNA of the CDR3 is TGTGCCAGCAGTCGCACTCCACAGGGGTCTAGCACAGATACGCAGTATTTT. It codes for CASSRTPQGSSTDTQYF.

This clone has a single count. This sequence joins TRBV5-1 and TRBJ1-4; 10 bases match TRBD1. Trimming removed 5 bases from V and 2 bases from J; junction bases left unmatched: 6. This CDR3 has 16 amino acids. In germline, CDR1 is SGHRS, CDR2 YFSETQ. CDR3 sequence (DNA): TGCGCCAGCAGACCGACAGGGGGCAATACTAATGAAAAACTGTTTTTT. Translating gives CASRPTGGNTNEKLFF.

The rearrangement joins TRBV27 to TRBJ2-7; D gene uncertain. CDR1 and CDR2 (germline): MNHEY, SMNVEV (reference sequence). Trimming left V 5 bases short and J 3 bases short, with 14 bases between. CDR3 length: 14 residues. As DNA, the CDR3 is TGTGCCAGCAGTCCCCAGTACCGAGACTACGAGCAGTACTTC. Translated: CASSPQYRDYEQYF.

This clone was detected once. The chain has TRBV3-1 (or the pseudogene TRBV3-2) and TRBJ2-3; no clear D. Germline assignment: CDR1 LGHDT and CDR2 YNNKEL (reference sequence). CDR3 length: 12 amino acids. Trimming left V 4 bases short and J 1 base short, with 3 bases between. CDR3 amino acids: CASSPRTDTQYF. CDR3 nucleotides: TGTGCCAGCAGCCCCCGCACAGATACGCAGTATTTT.

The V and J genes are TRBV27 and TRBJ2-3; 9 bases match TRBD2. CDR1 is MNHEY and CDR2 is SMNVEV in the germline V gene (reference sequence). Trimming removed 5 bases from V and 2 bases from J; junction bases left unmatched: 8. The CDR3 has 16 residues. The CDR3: CASSTNSGRTTDTQYF. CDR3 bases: TGTGCCAGCAGTACGAATAGCGGGAGAACCACAGATACGCAGTATTTT.

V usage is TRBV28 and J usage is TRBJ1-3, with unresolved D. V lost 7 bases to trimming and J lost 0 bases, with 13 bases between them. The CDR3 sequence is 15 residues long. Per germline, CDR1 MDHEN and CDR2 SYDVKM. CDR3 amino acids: CASNIGGSSGNTIYF. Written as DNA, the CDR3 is TGTGCCAGCAATATCGGAGGGAGCTCTGGAAACACCATATATTTT.

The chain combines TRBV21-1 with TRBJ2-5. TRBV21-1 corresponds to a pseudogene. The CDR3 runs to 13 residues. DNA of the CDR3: TGTGCCAGCAGCAAAGTGTGTGGAGAGACCCAGTACTTC. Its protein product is CASSKVCGETQYF.

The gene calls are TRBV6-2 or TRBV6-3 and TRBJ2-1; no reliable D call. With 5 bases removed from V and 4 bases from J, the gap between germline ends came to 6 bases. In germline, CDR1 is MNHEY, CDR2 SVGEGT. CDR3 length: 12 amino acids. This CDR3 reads CASSTTYNEQFF. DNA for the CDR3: TGTGCCAGCAGTACTACATACAATGAGCAGTTCTTC.

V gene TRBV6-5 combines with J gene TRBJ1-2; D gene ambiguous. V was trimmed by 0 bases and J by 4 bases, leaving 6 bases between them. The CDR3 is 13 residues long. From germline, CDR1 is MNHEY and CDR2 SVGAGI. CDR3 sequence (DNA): TGTGCCAGCAGTTACTCCCTAGTCTATGGCTACACCTTC. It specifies CASSYSLVYGYTF.

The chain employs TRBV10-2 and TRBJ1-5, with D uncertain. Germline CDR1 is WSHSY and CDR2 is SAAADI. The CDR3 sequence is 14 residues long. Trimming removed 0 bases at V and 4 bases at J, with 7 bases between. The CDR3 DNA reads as TGCGCCAGCAGTGAGTCAACGTTGAATCAGCCCCAGCATTTT. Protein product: CASSESTLNQPQHF.

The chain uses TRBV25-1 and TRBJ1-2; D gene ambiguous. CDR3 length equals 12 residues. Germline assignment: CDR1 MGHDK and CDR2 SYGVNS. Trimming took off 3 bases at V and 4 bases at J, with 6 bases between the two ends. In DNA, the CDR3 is TGTGCCAGCAGTGATCACTCCTATGGCTACACCTTC. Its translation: CASSDHSYGYTF.

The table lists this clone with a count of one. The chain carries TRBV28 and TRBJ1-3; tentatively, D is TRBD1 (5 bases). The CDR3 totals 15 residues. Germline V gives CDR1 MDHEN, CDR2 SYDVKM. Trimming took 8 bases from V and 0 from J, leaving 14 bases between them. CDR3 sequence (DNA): TGTGCCAGCGGGGGGTACCGAGCCTCTGGAAACACCATATATTTT. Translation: CASGGYRASGNTIYF.

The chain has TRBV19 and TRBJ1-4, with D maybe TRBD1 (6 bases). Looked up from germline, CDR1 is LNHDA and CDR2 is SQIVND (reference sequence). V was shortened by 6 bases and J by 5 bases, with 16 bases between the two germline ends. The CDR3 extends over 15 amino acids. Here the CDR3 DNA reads TGTGCCAGTAGGTTGGGGGCACTCGGAAATGAAAAACTGTTTTTT. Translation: CASRLGALGNEKLFF.

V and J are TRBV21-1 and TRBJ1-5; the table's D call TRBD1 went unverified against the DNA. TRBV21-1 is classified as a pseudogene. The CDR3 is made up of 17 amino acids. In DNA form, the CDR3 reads TGTGCCAGCAGCTCCTTCCCGTGGCAGGGGAGCAATCAGCCCCAGCATTTT. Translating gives CASSSFPWQGSNQPQHF.

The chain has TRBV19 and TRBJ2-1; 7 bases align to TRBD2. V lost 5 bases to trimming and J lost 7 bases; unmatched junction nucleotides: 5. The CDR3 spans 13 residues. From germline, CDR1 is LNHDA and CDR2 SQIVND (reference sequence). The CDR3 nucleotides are TGTGCCAGTAGTCTAAGGGAGGGGAATGAGCAGTTCTTC. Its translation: CASSLREGNEQFF.

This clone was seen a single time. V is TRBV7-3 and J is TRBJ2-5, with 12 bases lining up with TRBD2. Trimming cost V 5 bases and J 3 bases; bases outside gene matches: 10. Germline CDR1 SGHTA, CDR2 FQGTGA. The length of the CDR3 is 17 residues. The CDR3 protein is CASSPKPRTSGEETQYF. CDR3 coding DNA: TGTGCCAGCAGCCCTAAACCCCGGACTAGCGGGGAAGAGACCCAGTACTTC.

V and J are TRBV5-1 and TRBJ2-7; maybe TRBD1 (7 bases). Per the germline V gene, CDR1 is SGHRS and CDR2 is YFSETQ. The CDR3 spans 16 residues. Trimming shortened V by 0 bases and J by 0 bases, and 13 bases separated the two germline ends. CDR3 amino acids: CASSLGRGPLSYEQYF. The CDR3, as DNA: TGCGCCAGCAGCTTGGGGAGGGGGCCCCTCTCCTACGAGCAGTACTTC.

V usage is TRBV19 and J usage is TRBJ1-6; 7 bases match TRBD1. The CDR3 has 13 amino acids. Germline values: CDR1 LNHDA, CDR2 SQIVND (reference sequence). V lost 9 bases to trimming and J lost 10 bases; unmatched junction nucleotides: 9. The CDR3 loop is CASRTGAQSPLHF. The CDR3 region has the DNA TGTGCCAGCAGGACAGGCGCTCAATCACCCCTCCACTTT.

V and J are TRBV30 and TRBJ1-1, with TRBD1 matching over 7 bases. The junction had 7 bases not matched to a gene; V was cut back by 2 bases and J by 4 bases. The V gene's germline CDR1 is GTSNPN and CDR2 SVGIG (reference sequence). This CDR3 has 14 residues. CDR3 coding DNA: TGTGCCTGGAGTTCCCGACAGGGCGGCACTGAAGCTTTCTTT. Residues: CAWSSRQGGTEAFF.

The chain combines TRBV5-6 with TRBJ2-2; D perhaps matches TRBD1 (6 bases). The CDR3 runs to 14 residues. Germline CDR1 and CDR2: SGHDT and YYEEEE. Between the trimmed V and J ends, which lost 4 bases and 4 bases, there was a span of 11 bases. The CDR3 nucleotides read TGTGCCAGCAGCCTTACAGGGACCACCGGGGAGCTGTTTTTT. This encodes CASSLTGTTGELFF.